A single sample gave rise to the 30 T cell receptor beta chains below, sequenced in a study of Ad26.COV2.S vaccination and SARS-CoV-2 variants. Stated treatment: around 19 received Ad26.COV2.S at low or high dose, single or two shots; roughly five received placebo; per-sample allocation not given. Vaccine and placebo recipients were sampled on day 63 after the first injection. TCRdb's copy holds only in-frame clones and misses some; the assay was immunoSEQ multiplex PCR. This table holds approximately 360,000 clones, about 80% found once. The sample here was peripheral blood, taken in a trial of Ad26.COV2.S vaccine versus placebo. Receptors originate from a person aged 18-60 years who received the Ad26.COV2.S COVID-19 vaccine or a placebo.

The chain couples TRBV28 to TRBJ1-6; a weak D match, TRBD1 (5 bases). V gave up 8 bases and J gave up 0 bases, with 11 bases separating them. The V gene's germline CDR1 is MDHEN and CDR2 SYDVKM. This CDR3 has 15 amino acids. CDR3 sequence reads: CASSGASSYNSPLHF. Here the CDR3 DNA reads TGTGCCAGCTCTGGGGCGAGCTCCTATAATTCACCCCTCCACTTT.

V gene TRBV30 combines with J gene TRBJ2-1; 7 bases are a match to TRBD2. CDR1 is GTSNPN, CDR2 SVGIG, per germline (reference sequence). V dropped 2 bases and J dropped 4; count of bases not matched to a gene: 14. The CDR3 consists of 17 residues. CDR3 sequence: CAWSITGLAVHYNEQFF. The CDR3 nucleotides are TGTGCCTGGAGTATTACGGGCCTAGCGGTCCATTACAATGAGCAGTTCTTC.

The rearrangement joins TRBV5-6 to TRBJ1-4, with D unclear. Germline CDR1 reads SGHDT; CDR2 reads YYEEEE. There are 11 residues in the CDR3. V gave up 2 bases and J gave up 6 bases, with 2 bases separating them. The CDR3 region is CASSFDEKLFF. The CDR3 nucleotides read TGTGCCAGCAGCTTTGATGAAAAACTGTTTTTT.

CDR3 bases: TGTGCCAGCAGGCAGGGGGACGCCACAGATACGCAGTATTTT. Translating gives CASRQGDATDTQYF. The genes are TRBV6-5 and TRBJ2-3; 7 bases match TRBD1. This CDR3 is 14 amino acids long. The germline V gene has CDR1 MNHEY and CDR2 SVGAGI. V dropped 6 bases and J dropped 2; count of bases not matched to a gene: 5.

The CDR3 DNA reads as TGTGCCAGCAGCGTACAGGGTTCACCCCTCCACTTT. Protein sequence: CASSVQGSPLHF. The chain combines TRBV7-9 with TRBJ1-6, with TRBD1 as a possible D gene (6 bases). V lost 5 bases, J lost 9 bases, and 8 bases lay in between. CDR1 SEHNR and CDR2 FQNEAQ come from the germline V gene (reference sequence). CDR3 length equals 12 residues. The variable domain in full, with the rest retrieved from reference TRBV7-9 and TRBJ1-6, is DTGVSQNPRHKITKRGQNVTFRCDPISEHNRLYWYRQTLGQGPEFLTYFQNEAQLEKSRLLSDRFSAERPKGSFSTLEIQRTEQGDSAMYLCASSVQGSPLHFGNGTRLTVT.

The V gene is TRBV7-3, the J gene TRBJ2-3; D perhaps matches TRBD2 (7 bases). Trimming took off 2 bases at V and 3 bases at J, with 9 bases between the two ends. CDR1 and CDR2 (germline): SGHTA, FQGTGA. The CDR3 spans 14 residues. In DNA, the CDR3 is TGTGCCAGCAGCTTACGGGGGGCAACAGATACGCAGTATTTT. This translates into CASSLRGATDTQYF. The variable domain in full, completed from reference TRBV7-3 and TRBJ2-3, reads GAGVSQTPSNKVTEKGKYVELRCDPISGHTALYWYRQSLGQGPEFLIYFQGTGAADDSGLPNDRFFAVRPEGSVSTLKIQRTERGDSAVYLCASSLRGATDTQYFGPGTRLTVL.

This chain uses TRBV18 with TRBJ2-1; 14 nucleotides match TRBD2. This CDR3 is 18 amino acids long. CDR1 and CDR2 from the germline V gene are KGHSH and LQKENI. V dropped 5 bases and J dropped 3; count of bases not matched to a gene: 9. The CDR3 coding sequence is TGTGCCAGCTCATCAAAAGGACTAGCGGGAGGTAGCTACAATGAGCAGTTCTTC. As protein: CASSSKGLAGGSYNEQFF.

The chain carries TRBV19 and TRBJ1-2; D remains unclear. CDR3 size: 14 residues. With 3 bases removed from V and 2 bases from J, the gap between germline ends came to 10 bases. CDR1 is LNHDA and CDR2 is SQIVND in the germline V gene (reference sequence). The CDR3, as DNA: TGTGCCAGTAGTATGGCCGGTATAAACTATGGCTACACCTTC. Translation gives CASSMAGINYGYTF.

The CDR3 coding sequence is TGCGCCAGCAACTCCGGGACAGGGGTTAACACAGATACGCAGTATTTT. Protein sequence: CASNSGTGVNTDTQYF. The chain is built from TRBV5-1 and TRBJ2-3; TRBD1 matches 10 bases. V shed 6 bases and J 2 bases; nucleotides not matched to a gene: 9. Germline V gene sequence: CDR1 SGHRS, CDR2 YFSETQ. CDR3 length: 16 amino acids.

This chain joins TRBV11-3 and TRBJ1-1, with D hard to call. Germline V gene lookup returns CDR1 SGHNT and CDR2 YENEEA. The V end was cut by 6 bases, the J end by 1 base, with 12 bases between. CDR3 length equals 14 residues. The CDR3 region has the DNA TGTGCCAGCAGAACACAAAGAGGGAACACTGAAGCTTTCTTT. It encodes CASRTQRGNTEAFF.

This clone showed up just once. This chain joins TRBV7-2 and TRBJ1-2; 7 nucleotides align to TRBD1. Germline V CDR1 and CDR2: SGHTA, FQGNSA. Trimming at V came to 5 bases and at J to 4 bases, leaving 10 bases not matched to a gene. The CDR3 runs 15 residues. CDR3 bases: TGTGCCAGCAGCGCGTACCGACAGGGCGGCTATGGCTACACCTTC. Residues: CASSAYRQGGYGYTF.

The CDR3 sequence is CATQGLAGYEQFF. As DNA, the CDR3 is TGTGCCACCCAGGGACTAGCGGGTTATGAGCAGTTCTTC. The chain has TRBV24-1 and TRBJ2-1; 12 nucleotides align to TRBD2. J was trimmed by 8 bases and V by 9 bases; bases with no gene match: 4. CDR1 is KGHDR, CDR2 SFDVKD, per germline. The CDR3 totals 13 residues.

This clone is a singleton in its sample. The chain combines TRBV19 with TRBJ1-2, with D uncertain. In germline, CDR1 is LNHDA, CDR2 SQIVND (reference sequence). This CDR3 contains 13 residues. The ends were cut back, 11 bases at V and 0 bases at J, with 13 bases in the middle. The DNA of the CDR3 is TGTGCCGTGCGGGTTCAGGCTAACTATGGCTACACCTTC. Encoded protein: CAVRVQANYGYTF.

Here the CDR3 reads CASSQDLGQPYNEQFF. The CDR3 coding sequence is TGCGCCAGCAGCCAAGATTTGGGACAGCCCTACAATGAGCAGTTCTTC. This chain joins TRBV4-1 and TRBJ2-1, with TRBD1 matching 7 bases. The CDR3 runs to 16 residues. Germline trimming cut 0 bases from V and 2 bases from J; bases unmatched to any gene: 4. Germline V gives CDR1 MGHRA, CDR2 YSYEKL.

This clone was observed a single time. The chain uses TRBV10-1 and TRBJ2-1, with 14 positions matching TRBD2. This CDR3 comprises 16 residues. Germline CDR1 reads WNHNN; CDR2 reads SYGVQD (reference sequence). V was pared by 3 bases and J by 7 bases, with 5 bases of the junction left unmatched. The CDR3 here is CASSEGTSGSGNEQFF. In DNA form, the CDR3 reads TGCGCCAGCAGTGAAGGGACTAGCGGGAGTGGGAATGAGCAGTTCTTC.

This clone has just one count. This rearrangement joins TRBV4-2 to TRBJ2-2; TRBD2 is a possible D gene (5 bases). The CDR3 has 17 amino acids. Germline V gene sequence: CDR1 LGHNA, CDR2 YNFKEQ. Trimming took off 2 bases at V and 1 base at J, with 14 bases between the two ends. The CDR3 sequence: CASSQSILAVNTGELFF. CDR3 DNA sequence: TGTGCCAGCAGCCAATCGATTCTAGCTGTGAACACCGGGGAGCTGTTTTTT.

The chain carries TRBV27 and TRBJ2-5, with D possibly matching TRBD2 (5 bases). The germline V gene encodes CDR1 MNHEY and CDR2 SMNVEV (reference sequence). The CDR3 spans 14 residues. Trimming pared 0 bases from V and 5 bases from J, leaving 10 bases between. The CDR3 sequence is CASSLSRTAETQYF. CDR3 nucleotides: TGTGCCAGCAGTTTATCAAGGACTGCGGAGACCCAGTACTTC.

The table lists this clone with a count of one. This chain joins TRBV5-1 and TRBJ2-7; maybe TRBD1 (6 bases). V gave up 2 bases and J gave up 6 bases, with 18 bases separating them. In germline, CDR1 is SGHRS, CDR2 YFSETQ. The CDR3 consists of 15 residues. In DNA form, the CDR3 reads TGCGCCAGCAGCTTTGTGGCAGGGGCGTTGGGCGAGCAGTACTTC. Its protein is CASSFVAGALGEQYF.

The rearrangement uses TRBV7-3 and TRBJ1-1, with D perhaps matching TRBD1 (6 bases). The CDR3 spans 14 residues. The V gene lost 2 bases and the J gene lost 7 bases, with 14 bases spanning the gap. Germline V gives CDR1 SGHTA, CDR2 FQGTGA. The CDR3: CASSLLGTPLEAFF. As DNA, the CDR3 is TGTGCCAGCAGCTTATTAGGGACACCACTTGAAGCTTTCTTT. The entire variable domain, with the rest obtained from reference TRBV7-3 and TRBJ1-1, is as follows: GAGVSQTPSNKVTEKGKYVELRCDPISGHTALYWYRQSLGQGPEFLIYFQGTGAADDSGLPNDRFFAVRPEGSVSTLKIQRTERGDSAVYLCASSLLGTPLEAFFGQGTRLTVV.

The CDR3 sequence: CASSPGTDSYNEQFF. Here the CDR3 DNA reads TGTGCCAGCAGCCCCGGGACAGACTCCTACAATGAGCAGTTCTTC. V gene TRBV11-3 combines with J gene TRBJ2-1; 7 bases agree with TRBD1. CDR3 size: 15 residues. J lost 0 bases, V lost 5 bases, and 4 bases had no gene match. CDR1 is SGHNT, CDR2 YENEEA, per germline.

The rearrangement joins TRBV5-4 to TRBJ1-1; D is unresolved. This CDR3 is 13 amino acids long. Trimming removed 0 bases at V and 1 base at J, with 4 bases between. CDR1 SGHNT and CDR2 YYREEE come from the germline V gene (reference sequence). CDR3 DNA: TGTGCCAGCAGCTTGGCAGGGAACACTGAAGCTTTCTTT. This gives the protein CASSLAGNTEAFF.

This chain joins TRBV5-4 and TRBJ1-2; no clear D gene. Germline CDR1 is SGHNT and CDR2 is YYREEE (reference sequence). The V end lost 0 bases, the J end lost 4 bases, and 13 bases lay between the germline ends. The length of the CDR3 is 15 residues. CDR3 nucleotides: TGTGCCAGCAGCTTGGGGTTTGGCAAGAGCTATGGCTACACCTTC. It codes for CASSLGFGKSYGYTF. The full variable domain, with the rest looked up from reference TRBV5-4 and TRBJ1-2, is ETGVTQSPTHLIKTRGQQVTLRCSSQSGHNTVSWYQQALGQGPQFIFQYYREEENGRGNFPPRFSGLQFPNYSSELNVNALELDDSALYLCASSLGFGKSYGYTFGSGTRLTVV.

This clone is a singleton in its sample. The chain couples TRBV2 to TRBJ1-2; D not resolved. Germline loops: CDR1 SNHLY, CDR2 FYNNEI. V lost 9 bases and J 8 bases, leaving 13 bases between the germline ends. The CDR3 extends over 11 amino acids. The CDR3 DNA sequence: TGTGCCAGTGTGGCAGTTAGGGGCTACACCTTC. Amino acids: CASVAVRGYTF.

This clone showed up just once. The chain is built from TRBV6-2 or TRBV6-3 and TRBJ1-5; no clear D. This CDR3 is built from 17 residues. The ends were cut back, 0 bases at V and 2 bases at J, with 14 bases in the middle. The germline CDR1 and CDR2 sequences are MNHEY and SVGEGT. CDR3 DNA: TGTGCCAGCAGTTACTCTGATTCAAAGGGAGGCAATCAGCCCCAGCATTTT. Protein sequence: CASSYSDSKGGNQPQHF.

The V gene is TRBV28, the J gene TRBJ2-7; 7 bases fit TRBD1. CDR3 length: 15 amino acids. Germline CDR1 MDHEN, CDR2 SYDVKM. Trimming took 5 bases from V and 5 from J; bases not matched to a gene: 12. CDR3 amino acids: CASSPQGVSLHEQYF. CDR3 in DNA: TGTGCCAGCAGTCCCCAGGGGGTGAGTCTCCACGAGCAGTACTTC.

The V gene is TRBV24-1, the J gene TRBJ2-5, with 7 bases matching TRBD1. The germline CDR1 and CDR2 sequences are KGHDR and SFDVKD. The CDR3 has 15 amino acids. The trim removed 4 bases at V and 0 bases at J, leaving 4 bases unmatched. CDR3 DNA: TGTGCCACCAGTGACTGGACAGGTAACCAAGAGACCCAGTACTTC. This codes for CATSDWTGNQETQYF.

In DNA form, the CDR3 reads TGTGCCAGCAGCCCCGGGGCCGGGCCTCGAGAGACCCAGTACTTC. Its translation: CASSPGAGPRETQYF. J is TRBJ2-5 and V is TRBV7-6; D may correspond to TRBD1 or TRBD2 (5 bases each). The CDR3 extends over 15 amino acids. Germline loops: CDR1 SGHVS, CDR2 FNYEAQ. V lost 5 bases, J lost 4 bases, and 17 bases lay in between.

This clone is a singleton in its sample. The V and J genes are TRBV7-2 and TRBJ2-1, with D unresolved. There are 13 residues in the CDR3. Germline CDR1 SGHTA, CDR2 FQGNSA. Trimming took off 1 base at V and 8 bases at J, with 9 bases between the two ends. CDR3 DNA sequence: TGTGCCAGCAGCTTAGACCCCAGCTATGAGCAGTTCTTC. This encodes CASSLDPSYEQFF.

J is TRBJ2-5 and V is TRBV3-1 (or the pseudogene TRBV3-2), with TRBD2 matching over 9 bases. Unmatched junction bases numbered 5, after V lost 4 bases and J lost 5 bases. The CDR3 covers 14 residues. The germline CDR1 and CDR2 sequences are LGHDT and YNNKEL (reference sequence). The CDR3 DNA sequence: TGTGCCAGCAGCCGCGCGGGGGGGGAGGAGACCCAGTACTTC. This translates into CASSRAGGEETQYF.

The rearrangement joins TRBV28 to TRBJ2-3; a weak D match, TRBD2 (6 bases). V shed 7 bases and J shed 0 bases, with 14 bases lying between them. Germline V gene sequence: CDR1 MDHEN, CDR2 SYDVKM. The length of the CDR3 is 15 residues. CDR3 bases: TGTGCCAGCACCCTACGGGGACTCAGCACAGATACGCAGTATTTT. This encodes CASTLRGLSTDTQYF.